This paragraph covers one T cell receptor beta chain sequence. This sample is drawn from a study of blood T cell repertoires in COVID-19. Study context: Acute-phase and convalescent COVID-19 samples originated in the United States, Italy and Spain.

Libraries were prepared by immunoSEQ multiplex PCR; TCRdb keeps only in-frame clonotypes and omits some of them. This table holds some 400,000 clones, around 87% found once. Participants came from some 23 US areas, aged about 18 to 89 years. The study assigned cohorts using participant-reported clinical history. Cohort 3 donors were reported recovered after two negative PCRs, clearance, or symptom resolution. Germline V gene data show CDR1 as LNHDA and CDR2 as SQIVND (reference sequence). With 4 bases removed from V and 3 bases from J, the gap between germline ends came to 15 bases. This CDR3 comprises 15 residues.

This TCR came from a man aged 25-40 years who had recovered from COVID-19. Source material: PBMCs or T cells enriched from blood (not recorded which). The genes are TRBV19 and TRBJ1-2, with a tentative D call TRBD1 (6 bases). CDR3 in DNA: TGTGCCAGTAGTACACCCGGGACATCCTACTATGGCTACACCTTC. Its protein product is CASSTPGTSYYGYTF.